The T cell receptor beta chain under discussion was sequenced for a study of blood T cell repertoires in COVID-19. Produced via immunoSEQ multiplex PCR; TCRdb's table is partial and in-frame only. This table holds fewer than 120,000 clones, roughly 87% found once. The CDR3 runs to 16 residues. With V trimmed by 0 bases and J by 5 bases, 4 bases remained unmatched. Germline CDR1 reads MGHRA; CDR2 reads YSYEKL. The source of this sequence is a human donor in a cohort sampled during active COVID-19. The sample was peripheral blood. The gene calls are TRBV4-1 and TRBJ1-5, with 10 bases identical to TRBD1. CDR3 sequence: CASSQEWDRGYQPQHF. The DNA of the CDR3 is TGCGCCAGCAGCCAAGAGTGGGACAGGGGATATCAGCCCCAGCATTTT.